The T cell receptor (beta chain) under discussion was sequenced for a study of T cell clonality in common variable immunodeficiency. Produced via immunoSEQ multiplex PCR; TCRdb's table is partial and in-frame only. The sample shows under 50,000 clones, none of them appearing just once. Findings of the study overall: CVID subjects had higher TCRbeta clonality than healthy controls, most marked in about a third.

The sample holds many counts of this clone. Its antigen is as yet unknown. The read terminates 3 residues before the CDR3 end, so the remaining end is supplied by the germline J gene. The V and J ends lost 6 bases and 1 base respectively, with 18 bases between them. The germline gives CDR1 LNHDA, CDR2 SQIVND (reference sequence). The CDR3 covers 17 residues. Sequencing input: peripheral blood mononuclear cells. The receptor's source is a person aged 18-69 years in good health. This chain connects TRBV19 to TRBJ1-4; tentatively, D is TRBD1 (5 bases). The CDR3 bases that were read are TGTGCCAGTAGCCCCCCCGGGCGGGGCTTAACTAATGAAAAA. Protein sequence: CASSPPGRGLTNEK. The full CDR3 sequence reads CASSPPGRGLTNEKLFF.